This T cell receptor (beta chain) was captured in a study of cytomegalovirus exposure and HLA in healthy donors. Study results and caveats: Analyzed later, association rates of TCRs varied across HLA loci, with DRB1 most and HLA-C fewest.

The PCR was carried out with 60 Vbeta primers and 13 Jbeta primers. Data came from immunoSEQ multiplex PCR; TCRdb stores just in-frame clones and leaves some out. The sample lists over 20,000 clones, approximately 70% seen once, with 3.5% to 4.5% in the top ten. V was clipped by 4 bases and J by 4 bases; unmatched bases: 6. Germline values: CDR1 LNHDA, CDR2 SQIVND (reference sequence). The CDR3 covers 16 residues. As to this clone: Its antigen remains unidentified.

The chain has TRBV19 and TRBJ2-2; 10 bases are a match to TRBD1. The sequence came from a woman aged 45 to 65 in good health and CMV-seronegative. The sample was PBMCs. CDR3 sequence: CASSTTGTGATGELFF. CDR3 DNA sequence: TGTGCCAGTAGTACGACCGGGACAGGGGCCACCGGGGAGCTGTTTTTT.